The 10 T cell receptor beta chains presented below share a single source sample, sequenced in a study of shared clonotypes between healthy human individuals. Using immunoSEQ multiplex PCR, the repertoire was profiled, and TCRdb retains in-frame clones only, with some absent. The sample holds about 690,000 clones, 90% seen once. Sequencing input: memory CD8+ T cells from PBMCs. As for subset: CD45RO+ cells pooled with CCR7-negative TemRA cells. All receptors come from a man younger than 35 in good health. Some clones in this sample may be carry-over from other donors' samples.

The chain combines TRBV2 with TRBJ2-7; D possibly corresponds to TRBD1 (6 bases). CDR3 size: 15 residues. V was pared by 3 bases and J by 0 bases, with 12 bases between. The germline V gene has CDR1 SNHLY and CDR2 FYNNEI. Here the CDR3 DNA reads TGTGCCAGCAGTGACGGGGACATTATCTCCTACGAGCAGTACTTC. Its translation is CASSDGDIISYEQYF.

The chain combines TRBV9 with TRBJ2-7; maybe TRBD1 (6 bases). Germline CDR1 SGDLS, CDR2 YYNGEE. V lost 0 bases, J lost 5 bases, and 24 bases lay in between. The CDR3 covers 18 residues. The CDR3 protein is CASSVGAGARMEGDEQYF. The CDR3, as DNA: TGTGCCAGCAGCGTAGGAGCAGGGGCCCGGATGGAAGGTGACGAGCAGTACTTC. The whole variable domain, filled in from reference TRBV9 and TRBJ2-7, reads DSGVTQTPKHLITATGQRVTLRCSPRSGDLSVYWYQQSLDQGLQFLIQYYNGEERAKGNILERFSAQQFPDLHSELNLSSLELGDSALYFCASSVGAGARMEGDEQYFGPGTRLTVT.

The J gene is TRBJ2-7, the V gene TRBV5-4; no reliable D call. The CDR3 is 16 residues long. V was shortened by 4 bases and J by 2 bases, with 19 bases between the two germline ends. CDR1 and CDR2 (germline): SGHNT, YYREEE (reference sequence). The CDR3 nucleotides are TGTGCCAGCAGCCCACCTTGGTCCGGAAAACCCTACGAGCAGTACTTC. Translating gives CASSPPWSGKPYEQYF.

The chain links TRBV19 to TRBJ2-2; maybe TRBD2 (5 bases). Looked up from germline, CDR1 is LNHDA and CDR2 is SQIVND (reference sequence). Trimming pared 7 bases from V and 3 bases from J, leaving 15 bases between. This CDR3 has 15 residues. CDR3 sequence (DNA): TGTGCCAGTAACTGGGGAGAGAGTTACACCGGGGAGCTGTTTTTT. Residues: CASNWGESYTGELFF. Full variable domain (rest looked up from reference TRBV19 and TRBJ2-2): DGGITQSPKYLFRKEGQNVTLSCEQNLNHDAMYWYRQDPGQGLRLIYYSQIVNDFQKGDIAEGYSVSREKKESFPLTVTSAQKNPTAFYLCASNWGESYTGELFFGEGSRLTVL.

This rearrangement joins TRBV2 to TRBJ1-2; tentatively, D is TRBD1 (6 bases). The germline V gene encodes CDR1 SNHLY and CDR2 FYNNEI. Trimming took 2 bases from V and 3 from J, leaving 19 bases between them. The CDR3 is 17 amino acids. Written as DNA, the CDR3 is TGTGCCAGCAGTGAAAGTCAGGGGAACGCACTTTACTATGGCTACACCTTC. It is translated as CASSESQGNALYYGYTF.

Note on this clone: One end of the junction does not line up with germline, which may come from a read error. J is TRBJ2-1 and V is TRBV7-8; D is possibly TRBD1 (6 bases). CDR3 length: 13 amino acids. CDR1 SGHVS and CDR2 FQNEAQ come from the germline V gene. The CDR3 DNA reads as TGTGCCATCAGCCCAGGGGCGAGCAATGAGCAGTTCTTC. Its protein is CAISPGASNEQFF.

The V call is TRBV29-1, the J call TRBJ2-1, with 8 bases matching TRBD2. Trimming at V came to 3 bases and at J to 2 bases, leaving 0 bases not matched to a gene. Germline V lookup: CDR1 SQVTM, CDR2 ANQGSEA. The CDR3 contains 13 residues. The CDR3 nucleotides read TGCAGCGTTGAGACTAGCGCCTACAATGAGCAGTTCTTC. Translated, it gives CSVETSAYNEQFF.

The count of this clone is one. The chain has TRBV19 and TRBJ2-1; 12 bases match TRBD2. The CDR3 sequence is 15 residues long. The V gene's germline CDR1 is LNHDA and CDR2 SQIVND (reference sequence). With V trimmed by 4 bases and J by 7 bases, 5 bases remained unmatched. CDR3 DNA sequence: TGTGCCAGTAGTAAGCTAGCGGGAGGGGAGAATGAGCAGTTCTTC. Translated: CASSKLAGGENEQFF.

The J gene is TRBJ1-2, the V gene TRBV9; possibly TRBD1 for D (5 bases). The CDR3 is made up of 11 amino acids. The ends were cut back, 5 bases at V and 6 bases at J, with 8 bases in the middle. Germline V gene lookup returns CDR1 SGDLS and CDR2 YYNGEE. CDR3 region: CASSAGDGYTF. The CDR3 DNA reads as TGTGCCAGCAGTGCGGGGGATGGCTACACCTTC. Variable domain in full (rest from reference TRBV9 and TRBJ1-2): DSGVTQTPKHLITATGQRVTLRCSPRSGDLSVYWYQQSLDQGLQFLIQYYNGEERAKGNILERFSAQQFPDLHSELNLSSLELGDSALYFCASSAGDGYTFGSGTRLTVV.

The J gene is TRBJ1-1, the V gene TRBV27; the D gene is possibly TRBD1 (5 bases). V shed 6 bases and J shed 2 bases, with 16 bases lying between them. The CDR3 has 15 residues. From germline, CDR1 is MNHEY and CDR2 SMNVEV (reference sequence). The CDR3 is CASSYTYDRNTEAFF. CDR3 DNA sequence: TGTGCCAGCAGCTATACTTACGACAGAAACACTGAAGCTTTCTTT.